These T cell receptor beta chains were read from a single sample in a study of siplizumab effects on memory and regulatory T cells. TCRdb's table, derived via immunoSEQ multiplex PCR, lists solely in-frame clones and lacks some. The profile covers about 100,000 clones, with more than 85% appearing a single time and 0.14% to 0.15% taken by the ten largest. Sequenced sample: CD4+ T cells sorted from blood. The source is a human donor in good health. The CDR3 runs from the conserved cysteine through the conserved F or W. A D gene is named only where the DNA matches it firmly. Some rows mark clone size as missing; the rest say once, few, many or name a class of expanded clone.

v_call,clone_size,j_call,d_call,cdr3_aa,cdr3_nt
TRBV5-1,.,TRBJ2-7,.,CASSFEPGAIYEQYF,TGCGCCAGCAGCTTTGAGCCAGGGGCAATCTACGAGCAGTACTTC
TRBV7-6,.,TRBJ2-7,.,CASSLGGLIFYEQYF,TGTGCCAGCAGCTTAGGGGGGTTAATCTTCTACGAGCAGTACTTC
TRBV18,.,TRBJ1-2,.,CASSPPGRDLYGYTF,TGTGCCAGCTCACCACCGGGACGGGACCTCTATGGCTACACCTTC
TRBV7-3,.,TRBJ2-7,.,CASSSQGGKEEQYF,TGTGCCAGCAGCTCCCAAGGGGGTAAGGAAGAGCAGTACTTC
TRBV10-3,.,TRBJ1-2,.,CATKGPQGSGYTF,TGTGCCACCAAGGGACCCCAGGGTTCTGGCTACACCTTC
TRBV5-6,.,TRBJ2-3,.,CASSLDSRRGQGAQYF,TGTGCCAGCAGCTTGGATAGTAGGCGGGGGCAGGGCGCGCAGTATTTT
TRBV5-1,once,TRBJ2-3,TRBD2,CASSSLTSGGARDTQYF,TGCGCCAGCAGCTCCCTAACTAGCGGGGGGGCGAGGGATACGCAGTATTTT
TRBV2,.,TRBJ2-1,TRBD2,CASSELTGGVF,TGTGCCAGCAGTGAACTGACGGGAGGCGTCTTC
TRBV27,once,TRBJ2-2,TRBD1,CASRGQGGTGELFF,TGTGCCAGCAGGGGACAGGGAGGGACCGGGGAGCTGTTTTTT
TRBV5-1,.,TRBJ2-7,.,CASSLAGGPGSYEQYF,TGCGCCAGCAGCTTGGCCGGCGGGCCAGGCTCCTACGAGCAGTACTTC
TRBV2,.,TRBJ2-7,.,CASSLRVSYEQYF,TGTGCCAGCTCGCTACGGGTCTCCTACGAGCAGTACTTC
TRBV28,.,TRBJ2-5,.,CASSSSYQETQYF,TGTGCCAGCAGTTCTAGCTACCAAGAGACCCAGTACTTC
TRBV7-9,.,TRBJ1-4,.,CASSPQTGGTNEKLFF,TGTGCCAGCAGCCCGCAAACTGGGGGGACTAATGAAAAACTGTTTTTT
TRBV7-2,.,TRBJ2-1,TRBD1,CASSFQQGTYNEQFF,TGTGCCAGCAGCTTCCAACAGGGGACCTACAATGAGCAGTTCTTC
TRBV6-5,.,TRBJ1-5,TRBD1,CASSLRGLGNQPQHF,TGTGCCAGCAGTCTCAGGGGGCTGGGCAATCAGCCCCAGCATTTT
TRBV4-3,.,TRBJ2-3,.,CASSQAWGVGTDTQYF,TGCGCCAGCAGCCAAGCGTGGGGGGTAGGCACAGATACGCAGTATTTT
TRBV11-2,.,TRBJ2-5,.,CASSLGQETQYF,TGTGCCAGCAGCTTAGGGCAAGAGACCCAGTACTTC
TRBV7-2,few,TRBJ1-6,TRBD1,CASRDRGGSSYNSPLHF,TGTGCCAGCCGGGACAGAGGGGGAAGCTCCTATAATTCACCCCTCCACTTT
TRBV5-4,.,TRBJ2-7,.,CASSPGTTYEQYF,TGTGCCAGCAGCCCCGGGACAACCTACGAGCAGTACTTC
TRBV5-1,.,TRBJ2-7,TRBD1,CASSLRTGEGIYEQYF,TGCGCCAGCAGCTTGAGGACAGGCGAGGGGATTTACGAGCAGTACTTC
TRBV14,.,TRBJ1-2,.,CASSQLYQRAPSYGYTF,TGTGCCAGCAGCCAACTCTACCAGCGGGCCCCCTCCTATGGCTACACCTTC
TRBV6-5,.,TRBJ1-2,.,CASSSPRGYTF,TGTGCCAGCAGTTCCCCGCGTGGCTACACCTTC
TRBV7-9,.,TRBJ2-1,.,CASSLVSNEQFF,TGTGCCAGCAGCTTAGTGTCCAATGAGCAGTTCTTC
TRBV10-3,.,TRBJ2-3,.,CAINAATDTQYF,TGTGCCATCAATGCGGCCACAGATACGCAGTATTTT
TRBV4-1,.,TRBJ2-3,TRBD2,CASSQAHGGSTDTQYF,TGCGCCAGCAGCCAAGCCCACGGGGGGTCCACAGATACGCAGTATTTT
TRBV28,.,TRBJ1-1,.,CASGLLGTEAFF,TGTGCCAGCGGCCTCCTCGGCACTGAAGCTTTCTTT
TRBV6-1,.,TRBJ2-3,.,CASSVGTDTQYF,TGTGCCAGCAGTGTGGGCACAGATACGCAGTATTTT
TRBV7-9,.,TRBJ1-5,.,CASSLFDQGGQPQHF,TGTGCCAGCAGCTTATTCGACCAGGGAGGACAGCCCCAGCATTTT
TRBV5-1,.,TRBJ2-5,.,CASSLTLTGTPQETQYF,TGCGCCAGCAGCCTCACCCTAACCGGGACTCCACAAGAGACCCAGTACTTC
TRBV19,.,TRBJ1-5,TRBD1,CASGGQRGPSNQPQHF,TGTGCCAGTGGGGGCCAAAGGGGGCCTAGCAATCAGCCCCAGCATTTT
TRBV11-2,.,TRBJ1-2,.,CASSATSGKERDGYTF,TGTGCCAGCAGCGCCACATCAGGGAAAGAAAGGGATGGCTACACCTTC